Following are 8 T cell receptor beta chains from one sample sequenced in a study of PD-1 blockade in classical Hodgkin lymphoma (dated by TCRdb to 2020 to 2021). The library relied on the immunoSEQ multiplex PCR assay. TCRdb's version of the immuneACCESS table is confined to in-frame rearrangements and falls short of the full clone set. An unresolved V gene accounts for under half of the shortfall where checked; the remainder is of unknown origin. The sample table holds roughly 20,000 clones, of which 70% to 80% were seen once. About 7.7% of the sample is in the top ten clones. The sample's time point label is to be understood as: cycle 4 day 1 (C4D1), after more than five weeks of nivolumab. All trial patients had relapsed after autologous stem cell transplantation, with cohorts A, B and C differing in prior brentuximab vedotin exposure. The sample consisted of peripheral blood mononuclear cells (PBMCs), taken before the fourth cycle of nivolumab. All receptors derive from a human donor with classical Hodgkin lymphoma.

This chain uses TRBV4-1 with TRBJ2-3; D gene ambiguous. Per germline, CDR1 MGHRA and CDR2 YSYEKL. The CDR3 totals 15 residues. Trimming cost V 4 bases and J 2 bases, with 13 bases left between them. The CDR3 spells CASSPGSINTDTQYF. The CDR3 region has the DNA TGCGCCAGCAGCCCCGGCTCCATCAACACAGATACGCAGTATTTT.

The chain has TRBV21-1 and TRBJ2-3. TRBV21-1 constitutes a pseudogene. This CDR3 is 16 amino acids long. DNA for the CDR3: TGTGCCAGCAGCAAAGGAAAGGGCTTTAGCACAGATACGCAGTATTTT. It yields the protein CASSKGKGFSTDTQYF.

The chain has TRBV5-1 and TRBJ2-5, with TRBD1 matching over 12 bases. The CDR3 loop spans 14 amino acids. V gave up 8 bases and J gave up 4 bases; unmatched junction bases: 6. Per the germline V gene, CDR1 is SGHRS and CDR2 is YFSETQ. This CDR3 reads CASTRDRGLETQYF. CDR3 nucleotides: TGCGCCAGTACCCGGGACAGGGGGCTAGAGACCCAGTACTTC.

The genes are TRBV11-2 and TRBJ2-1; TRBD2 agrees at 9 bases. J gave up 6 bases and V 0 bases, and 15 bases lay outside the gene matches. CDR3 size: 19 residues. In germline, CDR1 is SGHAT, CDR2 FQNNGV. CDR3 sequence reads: CASSLDIFRRGGIGNEQFF. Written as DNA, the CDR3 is TGTGCCAGCAGCTTAGATATATTCAGGCGGGGGGGAATTGGCAATGAGCAGTTCTTC.

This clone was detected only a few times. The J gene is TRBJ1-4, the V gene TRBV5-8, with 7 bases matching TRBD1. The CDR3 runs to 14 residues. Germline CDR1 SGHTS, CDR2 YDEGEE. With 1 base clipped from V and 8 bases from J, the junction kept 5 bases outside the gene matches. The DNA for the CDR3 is TGTGCCAGCAGCTTGACAGGGGTAACCGAAAAACTGTTTTTT. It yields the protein CASSLTGVTEKLFF.

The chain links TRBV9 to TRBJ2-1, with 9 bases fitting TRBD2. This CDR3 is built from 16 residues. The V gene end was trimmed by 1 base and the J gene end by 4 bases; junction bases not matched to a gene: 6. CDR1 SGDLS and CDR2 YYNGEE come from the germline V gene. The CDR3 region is CASSVTSGGRYNEQFF. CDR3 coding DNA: TGTGCCAGCAGCGTAACGAGCGGGGGGCGGTACAATGAGCAGTTCTTC.

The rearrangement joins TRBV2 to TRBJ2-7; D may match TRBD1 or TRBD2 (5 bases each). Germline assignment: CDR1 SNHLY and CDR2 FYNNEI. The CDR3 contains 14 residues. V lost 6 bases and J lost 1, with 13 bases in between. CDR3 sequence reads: CASRDHGGSYEQYF. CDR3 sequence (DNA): TGTGCCAGCAGGGACCATGGGGGATCCTACGAGCAGTACTTC.

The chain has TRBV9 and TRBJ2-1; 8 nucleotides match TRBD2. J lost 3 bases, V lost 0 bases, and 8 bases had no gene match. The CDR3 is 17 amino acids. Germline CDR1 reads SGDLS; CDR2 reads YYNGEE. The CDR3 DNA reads TGTGCCAGCAGCGTAGGACGCGGGGGGTCCCTCTACAATGAGCAGTTCTTC. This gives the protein CASSVGRGGSLYNEQFF. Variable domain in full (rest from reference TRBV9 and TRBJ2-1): DSGVTQTPKHLITATGQRVTLRCSPRSGDLSVYWYQQSLDQGLQFLIQYYNGEERAKGNILERFSAQQFPDLHSELNLSSLELGDSALYFCASSVGRGGSLYNEQFFGPGTRLTVL.